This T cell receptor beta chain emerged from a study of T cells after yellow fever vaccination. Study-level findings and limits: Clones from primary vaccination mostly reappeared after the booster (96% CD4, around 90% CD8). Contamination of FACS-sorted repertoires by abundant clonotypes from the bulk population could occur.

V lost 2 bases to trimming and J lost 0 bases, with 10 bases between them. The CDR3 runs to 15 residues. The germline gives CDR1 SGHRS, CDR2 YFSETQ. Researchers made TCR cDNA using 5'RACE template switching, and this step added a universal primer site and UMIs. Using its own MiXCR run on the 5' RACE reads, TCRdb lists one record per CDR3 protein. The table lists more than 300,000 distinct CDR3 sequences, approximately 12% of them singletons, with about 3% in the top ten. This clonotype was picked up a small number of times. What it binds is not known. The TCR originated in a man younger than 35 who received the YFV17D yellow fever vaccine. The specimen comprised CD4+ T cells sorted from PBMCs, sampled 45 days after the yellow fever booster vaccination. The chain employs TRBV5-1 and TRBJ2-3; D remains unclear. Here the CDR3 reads CASSLYGDSTDTQYF. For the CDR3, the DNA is TGCGCCAGCAGCTTATACGGAGACAGCACAGATACGCAGTATTTT.